The 28 T cell receptor beta chains in this list originate from one sample, sequenced in a study of identical twins. From the 5' RACE reads, TCRdb called clonotypes with MiXCR, one entry per CDR3 protein. The data show some 790,000 distinct CDR3 sequences, 15% to 20% seen once. These data were also reused for a study on T cells expressing NK-cell markers.

Sequenced material: PBMCs. The receptors shown here come from a woman younger than 35 in good health.

The rearrangement uses TRBV7-3 and TRBJ2-3, with D possibly being TRBD2 (5 bases). This CDR3 comprises 13 residues. Trimming stripped 6 bases from V and 6 bases from J, with 13 bases between. Per germline, CDR1 SGHTA and CDR2 FQGTGA. CDR3 loop: CASRRTRSDTQYF. CDR3 sequence (DNA): TGTGCCAGCAGACGAACTAGATCCGATACGCAGTATTTT.

This clonotype was found a few times. The gene calls are TRBV20-1 and TRBJ2-5; D call uncertain. Per germline, CDR1 DFQATT and CDR2 SNEGSKA (reference sequence). There are 12 residues in the CDR3. V lost 3 bases and J lost 5, with 10 bases in between. The DNA of the CDR3 is TGCAGTGCTAGCTTGGGTACGGAGACCCAGTACTTC. Protein sequence: CSASLGTETQYF.

This chain links TRBV12-3 or TRBV12-4 with TRBJ2-3; D not resolved. This CDR3 spans 13 amino acids. V was pared by 8 bases and J by 7 bases, with 16 bases between. CDR3 protein: CASGRQPPHTQYF. The DNA of the CDR3 is TGTGCCAGCGGCCGGCAGCCTCCCCATACGCAGTATTTT.

The chain employs TRBV7-2 and TRBJ2-5; 12 nucleotides align to TRBD2. V lost 4 bases and J lost 0; bases outside the gene matches: 3. The germline V gene encodes CDR1 SGHTA and CDR2 FQGNSA. The CDR3 spans 16 residues. CDR3 in amino acids: CASSSTSGRHQETQYF. The CDR3 DNA is TGTGCCAGCAGCTCCACTAGCGGGAGGCACCAAGAGACCCAGTACTTC.

The gene calls are TRBV7-3 and TRBJ2-3; the D is unclear. Germline V CDR1 and CDR2: SGHTA, FQGTGA. The CDR3 sequence is 15 residues long. V was shortened by 2 bases and J by 2 bases, with 11 bases between the two germline ends. DNA of the CDR3: TGTGCCAGCAGCTTAGGTAGCCTTGCCACAGATACGCAGTATTTT. It translates to CASSLGSLATDTQYF.

The rearrangement links TRBV5-4 to TRBJ1-1, with D unresolved. Trimming cost V 0 bases and J 5 bases, with 8 bases left between them. The CDR3 has 13 residues. Germline V lookup: CDR1 SGHNT, CDR2 YYREEE (reference sequence). In nucleotides, the CDR3 is TGTGCCAGCAGCTTGGAAGTTGAGACTGAAGCTTTCTTT. Translation: CASSLEVETEAFF.

This chain connects TRBV10-3 to TRBJ1-2; D is unclear. V was trimmed by 3 bases and J by 8 bases, leaving 16 bases between them. Germline CDR1 and CDR2: ENHRY and SYGVKD. This CDR3 spans 14 amino acids. Written as DNA, the CDR3 is TGTGCCATCAGTGATTGGGTCGTGGAGTACGGCTACACCTTC. Its protein product is CAISDWVVEYGYTF.

This clonotype was observed a few times. The V and J genes are TRBV15 and TRBJ2-3, with a tentative D call TRBD1 (6 bases). CDR1 is LNHNV, CDR2 YYDKDF, per germline (reference sequence). The CDR3 consists of 14 residues. V was pared by 1 base and J by 6 bases, with 11 bases between. The CDR3 DNA sequence: TGTGCCACCAGCAGAGGGCAGGGGCACGATACGCAGTATTTT. Amino acid sequence: CATSRGQGHDTQYF.

This clonotype has a handful of counts. The gene calls are TRBV12-3 or TRBV12-4 and TRBJ2-6, with D possibly TRBD1 on 6 matching bases. The germline V and J ends were trimmed by 6 bases and 0 bases, with 12 bases remaining between them. The CDR3 is 16 residues long. The CDR3, as DNA: TGTGCCAGCAGCCGGGGACACGACTCTGGGGCCAACGTCCTGACTTTC. Protein sequence: CASSRGHDSGANVLTF.

This chain joins TRBV7-9 and TRBJ2-1; 10 bases line up with TRBD1. CDR3 length: 15 residues. Germline CDR1 SEHNR, CDR2 FQNEAQ (reference sequence). The V and J ends lost 2 bases and 8 bases, in that order; junction bases with no gene match: 6. The CDR3 region is CASSLLDRGSYEQFF. The CDR3 nucleotides read TGTGCCAGCAGCTTATTGGACAGGGGGTCGTATGAGCAGTTCTTC.

This clonotype has only a few counts. The chain joins TRBV30 to TRBJ1-1, with D unresolved. Germline V lookup: CDR1 GTSNPN, CDR2 SVGIG (reference sequence). CDR3 size: 12 residues. Trimming stripped 6 bases from V and 4 bases from J, with 12 bases between. Here the CDR3 reads CACPVRGTEAFF. For the CDR3, the DNA is TGTGCCTGCCCAGTTCGCGGCACTGAAGCTTTCTTT. The full variable domain, rest sourced from reference TRBV30 and TRBJ1-1, is SQTIHQWPATLVQPVGSPLSLECTVEGTSNPNLYWYRQAAGRGLQLLFYSVGIGQISSEVPQNLSASRPQDRQFILSSKKLLLSDSGFYLCACPVRGTEAFFGQGTRLTVV.

This chain connects TRBV7-9 to TRBJ1-1, with TRBD1 as a possible D gene (6 bases). V was shortened by 5 bases and J by 3 bases, with 16 bases between the two germline ends. Germline V gene lookup returns CDR1 SEHNR and CDR2 FQNEAQ (reference sequence). There are 15 residues in the CDR3. Here the CDR3 DNA reads TGTGCCAGCAGCCCGAGTCGGGGGGCGCACACTGAAGCTTTCTTT. As protein: CASSPSRGAHTEAFF.

The chain recombines TRBV29-1 with TRBJ1-4, with 7 bases identical to TRBD1. V trimming: 6 bases; J trimming: 7 bases; junction bases outside the gene matches: 5. The V gene's germline CDR1 is SQVTM and CDR2 ANQGSEA. This CDR3 is built from 12 residues. The chain's CDR3 is CSVRQGGEKLFF. The DNA of the CDR3 is TGCAGCGTGAGACAGGGTGGTGAAAAACTGTTTTTT. The variable domain in full, with the rest retrieved from reference TRBV29-1 and TRBJ1-4, is SAVISQKPSRDICQRGTSLTIQCQVDSQVTMMFWYRQQPGQSLTLIATANQGSEATYESGFVIDKFPISRPNLTFSTLTVSNMSPEDSSIYLCSVRQGGEKLFFGSGTQLSVL.

The CDR3 DNA reads as TGTGCCAGCGCCCGGACAGGGTCAAACGATGAGCAGTTCTTC. Its translation is CASARTGSNDEQFF. The V and J genes are TRBV6-4 and TRBJ2-1; 8 nucleotides agree with TRBD1. The CDR3 contains 14 residues. CDR1 and CDR2 from the germline V gene are MRHNA and SNTAGT. V dropped 8 bases and J dropped 8; count of bases not matched to a gene: 11.

This rearrangement joins TRBV12-3 or TRBV12-4 to TRBJ1-1; no firm D call. Trimming left V 7 bases short and J 6 bases short, with 12 bases between. The CDR3 covers 12 residues. The CDR3 protein is CASTLGYAEAFF. The CDR3 DNA follows: TGTGCCAGCACCCTGGGATACGCTGAAGCTTTCTTT.

The J gene is TRBJ2-1, the V gene TRBV12-3 or TRBV12-4; 10 positions match TRBD2. With 5 bases clipped from V and 8 bases from J, the junction kept 9 bases outside the gene matches. The CDR3 runs to 15 residues. CDR3 sequence: CASSDGTSEGDEQFF. Written as DNA, the CDR3 is TGTGCCAGCAGTGACGGGACTAGCGAGGGGGATGAGCAGTTCTTC.

Written as DNA, the CDR3 is TGTGCCAGCAGCGCTGAGGGGGCCCCGAGGAGCTCCTACAATGAGCAGTTCTTC. Its translation is CASSAEGAPRSSYNEQFF. This chain links TRBV9 with TRBJ2-1; 7 nucleotides agree with TRBD1. The V gene end was trimmed by 3 bases and the J gene end by 0 bases; junction bases not matched to a gene: 12. This CDR3 has 18 amino acids. Germline CDR1 and CDR2: SGDLS and YYNGEE.

This clonotype was found a few times. This rearrangement joins TRBV7-2 to TRBJ2-7; 10 positions match TRBD1. Germline V gene sequence: CDR1 SGHTA, CDR2 FQGNSA. V was pared by 3 bases and J by 6 bases, with 8 bases of the junction left unmatched. The CDR3 is 15 residues long. The CDR3: CASSLAPGQGLEQYF. The CDR3 DNA reads TGTGCCAGCAGCTTGGCCCCGGGACAGGGGCTCGAGCAGTACTTC.

The genes are TRBV5-1 and TRBJ2-3; the D is unclear. The CDR3 spans 13 residues. Germline V lookup: CDR1 SGHRS, CDR2 YFSETQ. V lost 4 bases to trimming and J lost 2 bases, with 8 bases between them. The CDR3 sequence: CASSTAPTDTQYF. CDR3 DNA: TGCGCCAGCAGCACAGCTCCCACAGATACGCAGTATTTT.

V gene TRBV7-9 combines with J gene TRBJ2-3; D remains unclear. V dropped 7 bases and J dropped 4 bases, with 9 bases sitting between them. The CDR3 sequence is 12 residues long. Germline values: CDR1 SEHNR, CDR2 FQNEAQ (reference sequence). CDR3 protein: CASISNPDTQYF. As DNA, the CDR3 is TGTGCCAGCATCTCTAATCCAGATACGCAGTATTTT.

The chain uses TRBV12-3 or TRBV12-4 and TRBJ2-2; TRBD2 aligns across 7 bases. The V and J ends lost 6 bases and 7 bases, in that order; junction bases with no gene match: 2. This CDR3 is 12 amino acids long. The chain's CDR3 is CASRRGIGELFF. The CDR3 nucleotides read TGTGCCAGCAGGCGGGGGATCGGGGAGCTGTTTTTT.

The chain couples TRBV10-3 to TRBJ2-3, with unresolved D. Germline V CDR1 and CDR2: ENHRY, SYGVKD. V lost 2 bases to trimming and J lost 7 bases, with 7 bases between them. This CDR3 comprises 12 residues. In DNA, the CDR3 is TGTGCCATCAGTGAGCCCCAGAATACGCAGTATTTT. Translated: CAISEPQNTQYF.

A few counts support this clonotype. The rearrangement uses TRBV7-2 and TRBJ2-1; 8 bases match TRBD2. With V trimmed by 1 base and J by 8 bases, 10 bases remained unmatched. Per the germline V gene, CDR1 is SGHTA and CDR2 is FQGNSA. The CDR3 has 16 amino acids. The CDR3: CASSLVPSGGPYEQFF. CDR3 sequence (DNA): TGTGCCAGCAGCTTAGTACCCAGCGGGGGTCCCTATGAGCAGTTCTTC. The variable domain in full, with the rest retrieved from reference TRBV7-2 and TRBJ2-1, is GAGVSQSPSNKVTEKGKDVELRCDPISGHTALYWYRQSLGQGLEFLIYFQGNSAPDKSGLPSDRFSAERTGGSVSTLTIQRTQQEDSAVYLCASSLVPSGGPYEQFFGPGTRLTVL.

J is TRBJ2-1 and V is TRBV19, with D perhaps assigned TRBD1 or TRBD2 (5 bases each). The CDR3 covers 17 residues. The ends were cut back, 1 base at V and 0 bases at J, with 13 bases in the middle. CDR1 is LNHDA and CDR2 is SQIVND in the germline V gene (reference sequence). DNA of the CDR3: TGTGCCAGTAGTATAGCCCGGGGCCCTAGCTCCTACAATGAGCAGTTCTTC. Translating it yields CASSIARGPSSYNEQFF.

This clonotype was detected a few times. The J gene is TRBJ1-1, the V gene TRBV6-1; 9 bases fit TRBD1. V lost 5 bases, J lost 2 bases, and 9 bases stayed unmatched. There are 16 residues in the CDR3. The germline V gene has CDR1 MNHNS and CDR2 SASEGT. CDR3 sequence reads: CASSKGQGSGNTEAFF. In DNA, the CDR3 is TGTGCCAGCAGTAAGGGACAGGGATCAGGAAACACTGAAGCTTTCTTT.

The sample holds a few counts of this clonotype. The rearrangement uses TRBV11-2 and TRBJ2-1, with D unresolved. This CDR3 region has 14 residues. Looked up from germline, CDR1 is SGHAT and CDR2 is FQNNGV. Deletions cut 1 base from V and 2 bases from J, with 6 bases between. The CDR3 DNA is TGTGCCAGCAGCTTAGGTCCCCCCTACAATGAGCAGTTCTTC. The encoded protein is CASSLGPPYNEQFF. Variable domain in full (rest from reference TRBV11-2 and TRBJ2-1): EAGVAQSPRYKIIEKRQSVAFWCNPISGHATLYWYQQILGQGPKLLIQFQNNGVVDDSQLPKDRFSAERLKGVDSTLKIQPAKLEDSAVYLCASSLGPPYNEQFFGPGTRLTVL.

This sequence joins TRBV7-2 and TRBJ2-2; D uncertain. This CDR3 spans 14 amino acids. CDR1 and CDR2 from the germline V gene are SGHTA and FQGNSA. V shed 5 bases and J shed 5 bases, with 12 bases lying between them. CDR3 nucleotides: TGTGCCAGCAGCCTAGACGGAAGTACCGGGGAGCTGTTTTTT. It specifies CASSLDGSTGELFF.

This clonotype was seen ten or more times. The V gene is TRBV20-1, the J gene TRBJ2-1; the match to TRBD2 covers 8 bases. V gave up 0 bases and J gave up 6 bases; unmatched junction bases: 16. Germline CDR1 DFQATT, CDR2 SNEGSKA (reference sequence). The CDR3 runs to 18 residues. CDR3 residues: CSARDWGRPTGTSNEQFF. The DNA for the CDR3 is TGCAGTGCTAGAGATTGGGGACGTCCGACCGGGACTAGCAATGAGCAGTTCTTC.